These T cell receptor beta chains were read from a single sample in a study of shared clonotypes between healthy human individuals. TCRdb keeps only in-frame clones here, not all; method: immunoSEQ multiplex PCR. Here the sample spans about 2.4 million clones, 80% to 95% being singletons. The specimen sequenced was naive CD4+ T cells from PBMCs. The source of these receptors is a young man in good health. Some clones in this sample may be carry-over from other donors' samples. Each CDR3 is given with its conserved first and last residue. A D gene is named only where the DNA matches it firmly. The size of a clone is reported for some rows only, either as once, few or many, or as a class for expanded clones.

clone size: -
D gene: -
V gene: TRBV27
J gene: TRBJ2-2
CDR3 DNA: TGTGCCAGCAGTTTATCCAGGCGGGGCGGCAGCACCACCGGGGAGCTGTTTTTT
CDR3 protein: CASSLSRRGGSTTGELFF

clone size: -
D gene: -
V gene: TRBV19
J gene: TRBJ2-5
CDR3 DNA: TGTGCCAGTAGTCCAGATGGGACCGAAGTCCAAGAGACCCAGTACTTC
CDR3 protein: CASSPDGTEVQETQYF

clone size: -
D gene: -
V gene: TRBV7-3
J gene: TRBJ1-1
CDR3 DNA: TGTGCCAGCAGCCGAGGGGTGGACACTGAAGCTTTCTTT
CDR3 protein: CASSRGVDTEAFF

clone size: -
D gene: -
V gene: TRBV6-5
J gene: TRBJ2-7
CDR3 DNA: TGTGCCAGCAGTTACTCTGAAGGGACCTACGAGCAGTACTTC
CDR3 protein: CASSYSEGTYEQYF

clone size: -
D gene: TRBD1
V gene: TRBV28
J gene: TRBJ1-2
CDR3 DNA: TGTGCCAGCTCAGGGGGGACAAGGAGTGGCTACACCTTC
CDR3 protein: CASSGGTRSGYTF

clone size: -
D gene: -
V gene: TRBV5-1
J gene: TRBJ1-1
CDR3 DNA: TGCGCCAGCCGCCTTCAGGGCTGGAACACTGAAGCTTTCTTT
CDR3 protein: CASRLQGWNTEAFF

clone size: -
D gene: -
V gene: TRBV7-3
J gene: TRBJ1-2
CDR3 DNA: TGTGCCAGCAGCACTAACCCCAGGGGCAATGGCTACACCTTC
CDR3 protein: CASSTNPRGNGYTF

clone size: -
D gene: -
V gene: TRBV6-6
J gene: TRBJ1-4
CDR3 DNA: TGTGCCAGCAGTCCAGGGATTTATAATGAAAAACTGTTTTTT
CDR3 protein: CASSPGIYNEKLFF

clone size: -
D gene: -
V gene: TRBV7-3
J gene: TRBJ2-5
CDR3 DNA: TGTGCCAGCAGCCAGACTACGTGGGAGACCCAGTACTTC
CDR3 protein: CASSQTTWETQYF

clone size: -
D gene: -
V gene: TRBV6-5
J gene: TRBJ2-7
CDR3 DNA: TGTGCCAGCAGTTACTCGCGCCCCGGCTCCTACGAGCAGTACTTC
CDR3 protein: CASSYSRPGSYEQYF

clone size: -
D gene: TRBD2
V gene: TRBV5-6
J gene: TRBJ2-2
CDR3 DNA: TGTGCCAGCAGCTTGTCTCTGGCGGGAGGTATAGACACCGGGGAGCTGTTTTTT
CDR3 protein: CASSLSLAGGIDTGELFF

clone size: -
D gene: -
V gene: TRBV28
J gene: TRBJ1-1
CDR3 DNA: TGTGCCAGCAGCAACACGGGTGGGATAAACACTGAAGCTTTCTTT
CDR3 protein: CASSNTGGINTEAFF

clone size: -
D gene: -
V gene: TRBV19
J gene: TRBJ2-1
CDR3 DNA: TGTGCCAGTAGTTCACGGACTGTCTCCAATGAGCAGTTCTTC
CDR3 protein: CASSSRTVSNEQFF

clone size: -
D gene: -
V gene: TRBV6-5
J gene: TRBJ2-3
CDR3 DNA: TGTGCCAGCAGTTACCGGGACTCCACCGTCGATACGCAGTATTTT
CDR3 protein: CASSYRDSTVDTQYF

clone size: -
D gene: TRBD1
V gene: TRBV7-2
J gene: TRBJ2-7
CDR3 DNA: TGTGCCAGCAGCCAGGACAGGTACGAGCAGTACTTC
CDR3 protein: CASSQDRYEQYF

clone size: -
D gene: TRBD2
V gene: TRBV4-1
J gene: TRBJ2-1
CDR3 DNA: TGCGCCAGCAGCCCAGTTTTTGGAACTAGCGGCTACAATGAGCAGTTCTTC
CDR3 protein: CASSPVFGTSGYNEQFF

clone size: -
D gene: TRBD2
V gene: TRBV5-1
J gene: TRBJ2-1
CDR3 DNA: TGCGCCAGCAGCTTGGCCCCGACTAGCGGATACAATGAGCAGTTCTTC
CDR3 protein: CASSLAPTSGYNEQFF

clone size: -
D gene: TRBD1
V gene: TRBV9
J gene: TRBJ1-1
CDR3 DNA: TGTGCCAGCAGCCCCAGGGGGGGTATCGTTAACACTGAAGCTTTCTTT
CDR3 protein: CASSPRGGIVNTEAFF

clone size: -
D gene: TRBD2
V gene: TRBV7-3
J gene: TRBJ2-1
CDR3 DNA: TGTGCCAGCAGCAAACAGGGACTAGCGGGAGGTGAGCAGTTCTTC
CDR3 protein: CASSKQGLAGGEQFF

clone size: -
D gene: -
V gene: TRBV4-2
J gene: TRBJ1-4
CDR3 DNA: TGTGCCAGCAGCCAAGATGGGGCGACCTCTAATGAAAAACTGTTTTTT
CDR3 protein: CASSQDGATSNEKLFF

clone size: -
D gene: TRBD2
V gene: TRBV28
J gene: TRBJ2-5
CDR3 DNA: TGTGCCAGCAGGGCAAGACTAGCCCAAGAGACCCAGTACTTC
CDR3 protein: CASRARLAQETQYF

clone size: -
D gene: -
V gene: TRBV4-3
J gene: TRBJ2-1
CDR3 DNA: TGCGCCAGCACCAAATCCAAGGGGAGCTCCTACAATGAGCAGTTCTTC
CDR3 protein: CASTKSKGSSYNEQFF

clone size: once
D gene: -
V gene: TRBV28
J gene: TRBJ1-1
CDR3 DNA: TGTGCCAGCAGGGGGAACAGGGTCGGCACTGAAGCTTTCTTT
CDR3 protein: CASRGNRVGTEAFF

clone size: -
D gene: -
V gene: TRBV11-2
J gene: TRBJ1-1
CDR3 DNA: TGTGCCAGCAGCTCCCAGAGTTTCCATCGGGGCACTGAAGCTTTCTTT
CDR3 protein: CASSSQSFHRGTEAFF

clone size: once
D gene: -
V gene: TRBV7-3
J gene: TRBJ2-1
CDR3 DNA: TGTGCCAGCAGCCCTACCCCCCGCGACCGGGGCGGTGAGCAGTTCTTC
CDR3 protein: CASSPTPRDRGGEQFF

clone size: -
D gene: TRBD2
V gene: TRBV5-1
J gene: TRBJ2-2
CDR3 DNA: TGCGCCAGCAGCCAGGGACTAGCGGGAGACTACACCGGGGAGCTGTTTTTT
CDR3 protein: CASSQGLAGDYTGELFF

clone size: few
D gene: -
V gene: TRBV6-5
J gene: TRBJ1-1
CDR3 DNA: TGTGCCAGCAGTTATTCCAGGGAGGGCACTGAAGCTTTCTTT
CDR3 protein: CASSYSREGTEAFF

clone size: -
D gene: -
V gene: TRBV7-9
J gene: TRBJ2-1
CDR3 DNA: TGTGCCAGCAGCAGCCACAGACTAGAGGGCAATGAGCAGTTCTTC
CDR3 protein: CASSSHRLEGNEQFF

clone size: once
D gene: -
V gene: TRBV5-1
J gene: TRBJ2-5
CDR3 DNA: TGCGCCAGCAGCCAATCCGGGACCCTGGGAGAGACCCAGTACTTC
CDR3 protein: CASSQSGTLGETQYF

clone size: -
D gene: -
V gene: TRBV19
J gene: TRBJ2-5
CDR3 DNA: TGTGCCAGAAAATCTTGGACATCCGTCGAGGAGGAGACCCAGTACTTC
CDR3 protein: CARKSWTSVEEETQYF

clone size: -
D gene: -
V gene: TRBV5-1
J gene: TRBJ1-2
CDR3 DNA: TGCGCCAGCAGCTTGGACCATAACTATGGCTACACCTTC
CDR3 protein: CASSLDHNYGYTF

clone size: -
D gene: TRBD1
V gene: TRBV28
J gene: TRBJ2-7
CDR3 DNA: TGTGCCAGCAGTCACTGGGACAGAGGCTACGAGCAGTACTTC
CDR3 protein: CASSHWDRGYEQYF

clone size: -
D gene: -
V gene: TRBV28
J gene: TRBJ2-5
CDR3 DNA: TGTGCCAGCAGCGCAGCTATCCAAGAGACCCAGTACTTC
CDR3 protein: CASSAAIQETQYF

clone size: -
D gene: -
V gene: TRBV18
J gene: TRBJ2-1
CDR3 DNA: TGTGCCAGCTCACCAGCCCCATTAGCTCCCAACAATGAGCAGTTCTTC
CDR3 protein: CASSPAPLAPNNEQFF

clone size: -
D gene: -
V gene: TRBV9
J gene: TRBJ2-3
CDR3 DNA: TGTGCCAGCAGCCCCCAGGACTACACAGATACGCAGTATTTT
CDR3 protein: CASSPQDYTDTQYF

clone size: -
D gene: -
V gene: TRBV9
J gene: TRBJ2-7
CDR3 DNA: TGTGCCAGCAGCGTAGCCTCGACATCCTCCTACGAGCAGTACTTC
CDR3 protein: CASSVASTSSYEQYF

clone size: -
D gene: -
V gene: TRBV5-1
J gene: TRBJ2-5
CDR3 DNA: TGCGCCAGCAGGCCCTCAGGGGCGTCCGAGACCCAGTACTTC
CDR3 protein: CASRPSGASETQYF

clone size: -
D gene: -
V gene: TRBV27
J gene: TRBJ1-5
CDR3 DNA: TGTGCCAGCAGTGTAAGGGGGGGCAATCAGCCCCAGCATTTT
CDR3 protein: CASSVRGGNQPQHF

clone size: -
D gene: -
V gene: TRBV28
J gene: TRBJ2-6
CDR3 DNA: TGTGCCAGCAGTCCCGCGGGGGCCGGGGCCAACGTCCTGACTTTC
CDR3 protein: CASSPAGAGANVLTF

clone size: -
D gene: -
V gene: TRBV28
J gene: TRBJ2-1
CDR3 DNA: TGTGCCAGCAGTTTAAGCGGTACAGGACCTGCTGGGAATGAGCAGTTCTTC
CDR3 protein: CASSLSGTGPAGNEQFF

clone size: -
D gene: -
V gene: TRBV1
J gene: TRBJ2-2
CDR3 DNA: TGCACCAGCAGCCAAATCAGGGAGAACACCGGGGAGCTGTTTTTT
CDR3 protein: CTSSQIRENTGELFF

clone size: -
D gene: -
V gene: TRBV2
J gene: TRBJ2-4
CDR3 DNA: TGTGCCAGCACGGTTCTGGTAGCCAAAAACATTCAGTACTTC
CDR3 protein: CASTVLVAKNIQYF

clone size: -
D gene: TRBD2
V gene: TRBV2
J gene: TRBJ2-7
CDR3 DNA: TGTGCCAGCGGGACTAGGGGACTGGAGCAGTACTTC
CDR3 protein: CASGTRGLEQYF

clone size: -
D gene: -
V gene: TRBV7-8
J gene: TRBJ1-4
CDR3 DNA: TGTGCCACCGGAGGGGCGGCTAATGAAAAACTGTTTTTT
CDR3 protein: CATGGAANEKLFF

clone size: -
D gene: -
V gene: TRBV6-5
J gene: TRBJ1-1
CDR3 DNA: TGTGCCAGCAGGCCAGACGACAGGCGGAACACTGAAGCTTTCTTT
CDR3 protein: CASRPDDRRNTEAFF

clone size: -
D gene: TRBD1
V gene: TRBV5-4
J gene: TRBJ2-7
CDR3 DNA: TGTGCCAGCAGTGTCCGGGACAGGGGGCTCGAGCAGTACTTC
CDR3 protein: CASSVRDRGLEQYF

clone size: -
D gene: TRBD2
V gene: TRBV7-2
J gene: TRBJ2-7
CDR3 DNA: TGTGCCAGCAGCCCAGTTGGGTGGGGGGGCGAGCAGTACTTC
CDR3 protein: CASSPVGWGGEQYF

clone size: -
D gene: TRBD1
V gene: TRBV25-1
J gene: TRBJ2-7
CDR3 DNA: TGTGCCAGCAGCCGACAGGGGGGCTCCTACGAGCAGTACTTC
CDR3 protein: CASSRQGGSYEQYF

clone size: many
D gene: TRBD2
V gene: TRBV11-2
J gene: TRBJ2-1
CDR3 DNA: TGTGCCAGCAGCTCGACTTCTGGGACTAGGAACAATGAGCAGTTCTTC
CDR3 protein: CASSSTSGTRNNEQFF

clone size: -
D gene: TRBD2
V gene: TRBV19
J gene: TRBJ2-1
CDR3 DNA: TGTGCCAGTAGTACCCGAAGCCGGGACTATTATTTCAATGAGCAGTTCTTC
CDR3 protein: CASSTRSRDYYFNEQFF

clone size: -
D gene: -
V gene: TRBV6-6
J gene: TRBJ2-1
CDR3 DNA: TGTGCCAGCAGTTCACAGGGCCAGGAATCGTTCTTC
CDR3 protein: CASSSQGQESFF

clone size: once
D gene: -
V gene: TRBV29-1
J gene: TRBJ2-1
CDR3 DNA: TGCAGCGCCTACCCCGGCGGTAATGAGCAGTTCTTC
CDR3 protein: CSAYPGGNEQFF